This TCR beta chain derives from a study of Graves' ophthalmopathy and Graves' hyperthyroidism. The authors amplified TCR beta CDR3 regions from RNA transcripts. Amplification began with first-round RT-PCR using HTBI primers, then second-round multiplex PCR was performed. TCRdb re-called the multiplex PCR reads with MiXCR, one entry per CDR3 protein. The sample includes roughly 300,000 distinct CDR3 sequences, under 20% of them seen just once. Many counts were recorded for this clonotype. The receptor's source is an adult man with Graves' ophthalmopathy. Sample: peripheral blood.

CDR3 region: CASSPDRVHEQYF. DNA of the CDR3: TGTGCCAGCAGCCCTGACAGGGTACACGAGCAGTACTTC. The chain joins TRBV28 to TRBJ2-7, with 7 nucleotides matching TRBD1. Germline lookup yields CDR1 MDHEN and CDR2 SYDVKM. Germline trimming cut 6 bases from V and 5 bases from J; bases unmatched to any gene: 7. The CDR3 spans 13 residues.